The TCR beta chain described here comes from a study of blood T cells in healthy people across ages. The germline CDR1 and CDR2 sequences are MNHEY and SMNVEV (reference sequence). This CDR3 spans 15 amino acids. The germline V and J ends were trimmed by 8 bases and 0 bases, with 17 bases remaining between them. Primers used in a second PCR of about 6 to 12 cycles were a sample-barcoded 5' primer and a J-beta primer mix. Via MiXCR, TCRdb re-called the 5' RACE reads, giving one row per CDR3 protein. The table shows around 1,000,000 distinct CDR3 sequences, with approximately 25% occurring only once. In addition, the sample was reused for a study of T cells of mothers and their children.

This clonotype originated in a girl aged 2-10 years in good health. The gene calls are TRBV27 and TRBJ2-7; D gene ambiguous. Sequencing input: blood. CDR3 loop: CASGPKQSHSYEQYF. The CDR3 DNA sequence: TGTGCCAGCGGGCCGAAACAGTCCCACTCCTACGAGCAGTACTTC.